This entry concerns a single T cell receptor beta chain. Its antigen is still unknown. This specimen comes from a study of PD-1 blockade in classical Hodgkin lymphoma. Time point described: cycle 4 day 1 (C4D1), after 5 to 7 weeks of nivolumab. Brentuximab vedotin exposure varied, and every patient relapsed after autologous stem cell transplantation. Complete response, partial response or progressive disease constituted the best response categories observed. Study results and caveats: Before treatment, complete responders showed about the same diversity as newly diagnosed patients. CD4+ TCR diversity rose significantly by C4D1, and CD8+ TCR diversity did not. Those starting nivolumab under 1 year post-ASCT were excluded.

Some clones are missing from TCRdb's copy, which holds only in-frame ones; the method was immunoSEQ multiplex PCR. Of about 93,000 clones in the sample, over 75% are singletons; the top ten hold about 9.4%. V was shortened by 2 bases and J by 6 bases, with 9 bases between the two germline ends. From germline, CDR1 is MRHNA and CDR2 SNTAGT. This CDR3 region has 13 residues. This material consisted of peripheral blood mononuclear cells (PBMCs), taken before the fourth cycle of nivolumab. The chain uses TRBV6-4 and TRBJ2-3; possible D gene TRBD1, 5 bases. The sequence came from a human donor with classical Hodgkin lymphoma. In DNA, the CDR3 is TGTGCCAGCAGTGACGAGACAGCTGATACGCAGTATTTT. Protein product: CASSDETADTQYF.